Shown below are 16 T cell receptor beta chains from a single sample sequenced in a study of T cell responses to AZD1222 COVID-19 vaccine. Some clones are missing from TCRdb's copy, which holds only in-frame ones; the method was immunoSEQ multiplex PCR. The sample records 140,000 or so clones, approximately 91% being singletons. Sequencing was performed on peripheral blood, taken 28 days after the second AZD1222 dose. These receptors were collected from an adult who received the AZD1222 COVID-19 vaccine.

This clone was found a few times. This chain links TRBV18 with TRBJ1-2; TRBD1 agrees at 11 bases. The CDR3 extends over 14 amino acids. Germline CDR1 and CDR2: KGHSH and LQKENI. V was pared by 3 bases and J by 8 bases, with 5 bases of the junction left unmatched. The CDR3 DNA sequence: TGTGCCAGCTCACCTTTGGACAGGGGGCACGGCTACACCTTC. Its protein is CASSPLDRGHGYTF.

The J gene is TRBJ2-5, the V gene TRBV15, with D perhaps matching TRBD1 (6 bases). V lost 5 bases to trimming and J lost 5 bases, with 12 bases between them. The germline V gene has CDR1 LNHNV and CDR2 YYDKDF (reference sequence). The CDR3 length is 13 residues. The chain's CDR3 is CATSGGPRETQYF. Written as DNA, the CDR3 is TGTGCCACCAGCGGGGGCCCGCGGGAGACCCAGTACTTC.

This rearrangement joins TRBV20-1 to TRBJ1-2, with a weak D call TRBD1 (5 bases). V shed 3 bases and J shed 7 bases, with 15 bases lying between them. CDR1 DFQATT and CDR2 SNEGSKA come from the germline V gene (reference sequence). The CDR3 extends over 13 amino acids. CDR3 in amino acids: CSASNGGRGGYTF. Here the CDR3 DNA reads TGCAGTGCTAGTAATGGCGGGAGGGGTGGCTACACCTTC.

The chain employs TRBV18 and TRBJ1-2; possibly TRBD1 for D (5 bases). This CDR3 comprises 14 residues. The germline CDR1 and CDR2 sequences are KGHSH and LQKENI. The V end was cut by 6 bases, the J end by 7 bases, with 18 bases between. CDR3 in amino acids: CASSPSGGVLGYTF. The CDR3 DNA reads as TGTGCCAGCTCCCCCAGCGGAGGGGTTCTTGGCTACACCTTC.

About this clone itself: A much bigger clone sits one base away, suggesting this may be a read error. The chain carries TRBV2 and TRBJ2-7; no clear D. This CDR3 spans 12 amino acids. Trimming pared 4 bases from V and 0 bases from J, leaving 4 bases between. Per the germline V gene, CDR1 is SNHLY and CDR2 is FYNNEI. The CDR3 here is CASSVSSYEQYF. In nucleotides, the CDR3 is TGTGCCAGCAGTGTCAGCTCCTACGAGCAGTACTTC. Variable domain in full (rest from reference TRBV2 and TRBJ2-7): EPEVTQTPSHQVTQMGQEVILRCVPISNHLYFYWYRQILGQKVEFLVSFYNNEISEKSEIFDDQFSVERPDGSNFTLKIRSTKLEDSAMYFCASSVSSYEQYFGPGTRLTVT.

The chain combines TRBV9 with TRBJ1-4; D gene uncertain. Trimming removed 0 bases at V and 3 bases at J, with 12 bases between. The germline gives CDR1 SGDLS, CDR2 YYNGEE. The CDR3 runs to 16 residues. The CDR3 loop is CASSVAMGISNEKLFF. The CDR3 DNA reads as TGTGCCAGCAGCGTAGCTATGGGGATCTCTAATGAAAAACTGTTTTTT. The full variable domain, rest sourced from reference TRBV9 and TRBJ1-4, is DSGVTQTPKHLITATGQRVTLRCSPRSGDLSVYWYQQSLDQGLQFLIQYYNGEERAKGNILERFSAQQFPDLHSELNLSSLELGDSALYFCASSVAMGISNEKLFFGSGTQLSVL.

The gene calls are TRBV7-3 and TRBJ1-6; D gene ambiguous. The CDR3 length is 12 residues. The V end was cut by 5 bases, the J end by 4 bases, with 3 bases between. Germline CDR1 is SGHTA and CDR2 is FQGTGA. CDR3 residues: CASSHYNSPLHF. For the CDR3, the DNA is TGTGCCAGCAGCCATTATAATTCACCCCTCCACTTT.

This clone was picked up one time. This chain uses TRBV5-1 with TRBJ1-4; possibly TRBD1 for D (5 bases). CDR1 is SGHRS and CDR2 is YFSETQ in the germline V gene. The CDR3 has 13 residues. V dropped 3 bases and J dropped 2 bases, with 5 bases sitting between them. The CDR3 region is CASSWGTNEKLFF. In nucleotides, the CDR3 is TGCGCCAGCAGCTGGGGGACTAATGAAAAACTGTTTTTT.

This clone was seen just once. V usage is TRBV7-9 and J usage is TRBJ2-1, with unresolved D. Germline lookup yields CDR1 SEHNR and CDR2 FQNEAQ (reference sequence). The CDR3 has 13 amino acids. V gave up 6 bases and J gave up 8 bases, with 14 bases separating them. As DNA, the CDR3 is TGTGCCAGCAGACTAACTCCCTTCGATGAGCAGTTCTTC. Translating it yields CASRLTPFDEQFF. Together with reference TRBV7-9 and TRBJ2-1, the CDR3 gives the full variable domain: DTGVSQNPRHKITKRGQNVTFRCDPISEHNRLYWYRQTLGQGPEFLTYFQNEAQLEKSRLLSDRFSAERPKGSFSTLEIQRTEQGDSAMYLCASRLTPFDEQFFGPGTRLTVL.

This sequence joins TRBV5-4 and TRBJ1-5; 10 nucleotides agree with TRBD1. Germline CDR1 SGHNT, CDR2 YYREEE (reference sequence). V lost 8 bases and J lost 5; bases outside the gene matches: 4. The CDR3 totals 13 residues. This chain's CDR3 is CAREGQGHQPQHF. The CDR3 region has the DNA TGTGCCAGGGAGGGACAGGGGCATCAGCCCCAGCATTTT.

This clone appeared once. The chain uses TRBV12-5 and TRBJ1-1, with unresolved D. V lost 5 bases, J lost 2 bases, and 12 bases lay in between. CDR1 is LGHNT, CDR2 FRNRAP, per germline. The CDR3 is made up of 14 amino acids. The CDR3 DNA reads TGTGCTAGTGGTACCAGAAGTACTAACACTGAAGCTTTCTTT. As protein: CASGTRSTNTEAFF.

V and J are TRBV5-1 and TRBJ2-1; TRBD1 matches at 9 bases. The ends lost 4 bases at V and 6 bases at J; junction bases unmatched: 11. The CDR3 has 16 amino acids. Germline assignment: CDR1 SGHRS and CDR2 YFSETQ. In DNA form, the CDR3 reads TGCGCCAGCAGCCCAGCTACGGGACAGGGTGGCAATGAGCAGTTCTTC. It specifies CASSPATGQGGNEQFF.

The rearrangement joins TRBV24-1 to TRBJ2-1; TRBD1 matches at 10 bases. The CDR3 is made up of 15 amino acids. J lost 8 bases, V lost 4 bases, and 7 bases had no gene match. Per the germline V gene, CDR1 is KGHDR and CDR2 is SFDVKD. As DNA, the CDR3 is TGTGCCACCAGTGACCGCAGACAGGGGGCGGATGAGCAGTTCTTC. Its translation is CATSDRRQGADEQFF.

This chain uses TRBV10-2 with TRBJ2-2; TRBD1 is a possible D gene (5 bases). The CDR3 covers 14 residues. Looked up from germline, CDR1 is WSHSY and CDR2 is SAAADI. Trimming left V 3 bases short and J 4 bases short, with 9 bases between. The DNA of the CDR3 is TGCGCCAGCAGTGATACCGACAGCACCGGGGAGCTGTTTTTT. This translates into CASSDTDSTGELFF.

The chain links TRBV12-5 to TRBJ2-5; D is unclear. The CDR3 has 17 amino acids. Per the germline V gene, CDR1 is LGHNT and CDR2 is FRNRAP. The ends were cut back, 2 bases at V and 3 bases at J, with 19 bases in the middle. CDR3 nucleotide sequence: TGTGCTAGTGGTTTGCCCTTTGAGAGGCTATCGGAAGAGACCCAGTACTTC. It codes for CASGLPFERLSEETQYF.

This clone was recorded at least ten times. The rearrangement uses TRBV12-3 or TRBV12-4 and TRBJ2-2, with D perhaps TRBD2 (5 bases). The CDR3 has 12 amino acids. Trimming removed 8 bases at V and 4 bases at J, with 8 bases between. CDR3 residues: CASRRGTGELFF. The CDR3 nucleotides read TGTGCCAGCCGACGGGGCACCGGGGAGCTGTTTTTT.